This T cell receptor beta chain was sequenced for a study of molecular identifiers for immune sequencing clone quantification. Study-level points and caveats: Spike-in Jurkat TCR RNA from a single cell reportedly registered among one million naive cells. Effector cells kept over 98% of their molecules in clones above 20 RNA copies, while naive cells kept under 1% there.

Listed TCR primers, together with previously described methods, were used for the bulk TCR libraries. TCRdb re-called the PCR reads through MiXCR, storing one row per CDR3 protein. Of nearly 650,000 distinct CDR3 sequences listed, approximately 24% are singletons. This clonotype occurred a few times. The antigen is unknown. Germline assignment: CDR1 SEHNR and CDR2 FQNEAQ (reference sequence). The V and J ends lost 5 bases and 1 base respectively, with 17 bases between them. The CDR3 runs to 16 residues. The sample taken for sequencing was naive CD8+ T cells from blood, with Jurkat cell RNA spiked in. As to subset: FACS-sorted CD8+CD4-CCR7+CD45RA+ naive T cells. The origin of this receptor is a human donor in good health. Some libraries in this study had Jurkat cell RNA spiked in. The chain uses TRBV7-9 and TRBJ1-1, with TRBD1 as a possible D gene (5 bases). CDR3 region: CASSIWGSSQNTEAFF. In nucleotides, the CDR3 is TGTGCCAGCAGCATCTGGGGGTCCAGCCAGAACACTGAAGCTTTCTTT.